The rows below give T cell receptor beta chains drawn from one sample of a study of blood T cell repertoires in COVID-19. The protocol was immunoSEQ multiplex PCR, while the TCRdb copy is restricted to in-frame clones and leaves out a portion. The sample records 200,000 to 250,000 clones, roughly 85% being singletons. The sequencing input was peripheral blood. The receptors derive from a woman in her sixties or seventies with COVID-19, enrolled during active disease. CDR3s include the opening cysteine and the closing phenylalanine or tryptophan.

v_gene: TRBV6-5; j_gene: TRBJ1-1; CDR3aa: CASSPSGGAEAFF
v_gene: TRBV24-1; j_gene: TRBJ2-1; CDR3aa: CATSRLAGVYEQFF
v_gene: TRBV10-3; j_gene: TRBJ2-3; CDR3aa: CAISESRGGPHTDTQYF
v_gene: TRBV12-3/TRBV12-4; j_gene: TRBJ1-1; CDR3aa: CASSFRRAPEAFF
v_gene: TRBV3-1/TRBV3-2; j_gene: TRBJ2-1; CDR3aa: CASSLDVREYNEQFF
v_gene: TRBV2; j_gene: TRBJ1-1; CDR3aa: CASNEAWNTEAFF
v_gene: TRBV5-4; j_gene: TRBJ2-3; CDR3aa: CASSYSNGQGADTQYF
v_gene: TRBV3-1/TRBV3-2; j_gene: TRBJ2-5; CDR3aa: CASSPTVETQYF
v_gene: TRBV7-2; j_gene: TRBJ1-2; CDR3aa: CASSLNPLRGRGGYTF
v_gene: TRBV2; j_gene: TRBJ2-1; CDR3aa: CASSEQGAQYNEQFF
v_gene: TRBV19; j_gene: TRBJ2-1; CDR3aa: CASSSPGQTNEQFF
v_gene: TRBV2; j_gene: TRBJ2-1; CDR3aa: CASSGTGDEQFF
v_gene: TRBV2; j_gene: TRBJ1-2; CDR3aa: CASSGIQSGGGYTF
v_gene: TRBV2; j_gene: TRBJ2-7; CDR3aa: CASSEYWTDYEQYF
v_gene: TRBV19; j_gene: TRBJ1-1; CDR3aa: CASRDRAESTEAFF
v_gene: TRBV6-4; j_gene: TRBJ1-2; CDR3aa: CASSSGTGNYGYTF
v_gene: TRBV6-5; j_gene: TRBJ2-1; CDR3aa: CASSYSSGRAPNEQFF
v_gene: TRBV9; j_gene: TRBJ2-3; CDR3aa: CASSVDPSNTQYF
v_gene: TRBV18; j_gene: TRBJ1-2; CDR3aa: CASSPDRERGYTF
v_gene: TRBV6-1; j_gene: TRBJ1-2; CDR3aa: CAAGGNYGYTF
v_gene: TRBV5-1; j_gene: TRBJ1-2; CDR3aa: CASSYDSSYGYTF
v_gene: TRBV7-9; j_gene: TRBJ2-2; CDR3aa: CASSSTGMSGELFF
v_gene: TRBV5-4; j_gene: TRBJ2-2; CDR3aa: CASSWRTEGSGELFF
v_gene: TRBV20-1; j_gene: TRBJ1-2; CDR3aa: CSASRQGVVGYTF
v_gene: TRBV11-3; j_gene: TRBJ1-1; CDR3aa: CASSRGFRGNTEAFF
v_gene: TRBV7-8; j_gene: TRBJ2-7; CDR3aa: CASSNKSRGRGEQYF
v_gene: TRBV5-6; j_gene: TRBJ1-2; CDR3aa: CASSGTGYGYGYTF
v_gene: TRBV19; j_gene: TRBJ2-2; CDR3aa: CASILTGDTGELFF
v_gene: TRBV7-6; j_gene: TRBJ1-1; CDR3aa: CASSQRQGYTEAFF
v_gene: TRBV4-3; j_gene: TRBJ1-5; CDR3aa: CASSQGANQPQHF
v_gene: TRBV11-2; j_gene: TRBJ1-4; CDR3aa: CATQRVNEKLFF
v_gene: TRBV6-2/TRBV6-3; j_gene: TRBJ1-4; CDR3aa: CASSYPQGSGNEKLFF
v_gene: TRBV4-2; j_gene: TRBJ2-5; CDR3aa: CASSQVSQAEWETQYF
v_gene: TRBV27; j_gene: TRBJ1-2; CDR3aa: CASSPTTDSMFGYTF
v_gene: TRBV19; j_gene: TRBJ2-7; CDR3aa: CASSPRQVHEQYF
v_gene: TRBV2; j_gene: TRBJ2-7; CDR3aa: CASTSGTGRYEQYF
v_gene: TRBV5-4; j_gene: TRBJ1-1; CDR3aa: CASSLRAGRGTEAFF
v_gene: TRBV4-1; j_gene: TRBJ2-7; CDR3aa: CASSQGAGQGSSSYEQYF
v_gene: TRBV7-9; j_gene: TRBJ1-5; CDR3aa: CASSLGTGLSQPQHF
v_gene: TRBV5-4; j_gene: TRBJ2-5; CDR3aa: CASSLGAVLETQYF
v_gene: TRBV7-2; j_gene: TRBJ1-2; CDR3aa: CASSLVGGSNYGYTF
v_gene: TRBV24-1; j_gene: TRBJ2-2; CDR3aa: CATSATGRVIENTGELFF
v_gene: TRBV9; j_gene: TRBJ2-1; CDR3aa: CASSVEYSGTGGVDEQFF
v_gene: TRBV14; j_gene: TRBJ2-7; CDR3aa: CASSLLGGHYEQYF
v_gene: TRBV9; j_gene: TRBJ1-3; CDR3aa: CASSVRGNSGNTIYF
v_gene: TRBV9; j_gene: TRBJ1-3; CDR3aa: CASSVDRVQGNTIYF
v_gene: TRBV11-2; j_gene: TRBJ2-3; CDR3aa: CASSSLYTSGNPDTQYF
v_gene: TRBV11-3; j_gene: TRBJ2-7; CDR3aa: CASSSDSYEQYF
v_gene: TRBV6-6; j_gene: TRBJ1-5; CDR3aa: CASSTQGHQPQHF
v_gene: TRBV7-9; j_gene: TRBJ1-4; CDR3aa: CASSPAEVLDEKLFF
v_gene: TRBV3-1/TRBV3-2; j_gene: TRBJ2-4; CDR3aa: CASSQDEASRGAKNIQYF
v_gene: TRBV7-9; j_gene: TRBJ2-1; CDR3aa: CASSFFQVEQFF
v_gene: TRBV7-3; j_gene: TRBJ2-2; CDR3aa: CASSFRTGRLFF